Shown below are 26 T cell receptor beta chains from a single sample sequenced in a study of PD-1 and CTLA-4 blockade in melanoma. Only in-frame clones appear in the TCRdb table, and some are missing; sequencing was by immunoSEQ multiplex PCR. In the table there are under 40,000 clones, about 87% of which are singletons. This material consisted of CD8+ T cells from peripheral blood, taken from a patient given anti-PD-1 treatment. Source of these receptors: a human donor with melanoma.

The rearrangement uses TRBV2 and TRBJ1-1; 10 nucleotides match TRBD1. The CDR3 extends over 17 amino acids. Germline V gives CDR1 SNHLY, CDR2 FYNNEI. The V segment lost 3 bases and the J segment 3 bases; nucleotides outside the gene matches: 10. The CDR3 coding sequence is TGTGCCAGCAGTGAGGGACAGGGGATTTCTTGGGACACTGAAGCTTTCTTT. Translation: CASSEGQGISWDTEAFF. Full variable domain (missing parts from reference TRBV2 and TRBJ1-1): EPEVTQTPSHQVTQMGQEVILRCVPISNHLYFYWYRQILGQKVEFLVSFYNNEISEKSEIFDDQFSVERPDGSNFTLKIRSTKLEDSAMYFCASSEGQGISWDTEAFFGQGTRLTVV.

The chain couples TRBV5-5 to TRBJ1-2, with 8 bases lining up with TRBD1. V shed 4 bases, J shed 3 bases, and the junction held 11 bases outside the gene matches. The germline V gene has CDR1 SGHKS and CDR2 YYEKEE (reference sequence). The CDR3 contains 16 residues. The CDR3 protein is CASSPEPDRVYYGYTF. CDR3 DNA sequence: TGTGCCAGCAGCCCCGAACCGGACAGGGTCTACTATGGCTACACCTTC.

This clone was seen only a few times. The chain has TRBV6-5 and TRBJ1-6; D unresolved. The germline CDR1 and CDR2 sequences are MNHEY and SVGAGI. The V end was cut by 5 bases, the J end by 9 bases, with 11 bases between. This CDR3 is built from 13 residues. The CDR3 DNA sequence: TGTGCCAGCAGTCCAAACCAGGTTTCACCCCTCCACTTT. Amino acid sequence: CASSPNQVSPLHF.

The V call is TRBV18, the J call TRBJ1-1; D call uncertain. CDR3 length: 13 residues. Germline values: CDR1 KGHSH, CDR2 LQKENI. V was cut by 6 bases and J by 5 bases, with 13 bases left in between. The CDR3 spells CASSLGDGTEAFF. The CDR3, as DNA: TGTGCCAGCTCCCTTGGTGATGGAACTGAAGCTTTCTTT.

This chain joins TRBV6-4 and TRBJ2-1, with TRBD2 as a possible D gene (5 bases). Per germline, CDR1 MRHNA and CDR2 SNTAGT. The CDR3 sequence is 14 residues long. The V end lost 3 bases, the J end lost 8 bases, and 14 bases lay between the germline ends. The DNA of the CDR3 is TGTGCCAGCAGTGAGAAGGGAGTCCTTGATGAGCAGTTCTTC. This sequence encodes CASSEKGVLDEQFF.

V usage is TRBV9 and J usage is TRBJ2-2; 9 bases fit TRBD1. The CDR3 runs to 15 residues. CDR1 is SGDLS and CDR2 is YYNGEE in the germline V gene. The V gene end was trimmed by 5 bases and the J gene end by 1 base; junction bases not matched to a gene: 3. In DNA form, the CDR3 reads TGTGCCAGCAGGGGACAGGGTCGGAACACCGGGGAGCTGTTTTTT. Protein product: CASRGQGRNTGELFF.

The rearrangement uses TRBV5-4 and TRBJ2-5, with D uncertain. CDR3 length equals 13 residues. The V and J ends lost 1 base and 0 bases respectively, with 4 bases between them. Germline V gene data show CDR1 as SGHNT and CDR2 as YYREEE (reference sequence). CDR3 loop: CASSLYNQETQYF. The CDR3, as DNA: TGTGCCAGCAGCTTGTACAACCAAGAGACCCAGTACTTC.

The chain carries TRBV18 and TRBJ2-1; 7 positions match TRBD1. Germline V CDR1 and CDR2: KGHSH, LQKENI. V was pared by 4 bases and J by 5 bases, with 5 bases of the junction left unmatched. The CDR3 has 14 residues. The CDR3 loop reads CASSLGQPNNEQFF. CDR3 nucleotides: TGTGCCAGCTCACTGGGACAGCCCAACAATGAGCAGTTCTTC. Filled out from reference TRBV18 and TRBJ2-1, the complete variable domain reads NAGVMQNPRHLVRRRGQEARLRCSPMKGHSHVYWYRQLPEEGLKFMVYLQKENIIDESGMPKERFSAEFPKEGPSILRIQQVVRGDSAAYFCASSLGQPNNEQFFGPGTRLTVL.

The gene calls are TRBV7-9 and TRBJ2-7; D perhaps matches TRBD2 (7 bases). Germline V CDR1 and CDR2: SEHNR, FQNEAQ (reference sequence). The CDR3 is 12 residues long. The germline V and J ends were trimmed by 5 bases and 5 bases, with 10 bases remaining between them. CDR3 region: CASSPGGNEQYF. Here the CDR3 DNA reads TGTGCCAGCAGCCCGGGGGGCAACGAGCAGTACTTC.

This clone has just one count. The rearrangement joins TRBV7-9 to TRBJ2-5; possibly TRBD2 for D (7 bases). This CDR3 has 11 amino acids. Between the trimmed V and J ends, which lost 8 bases and 7 bases, there was a span of 11 bases. Per germline, CDR1 SEHNR and CDR2 FQNEAQ (reference sequence). Here the CDR3 DNA reads TGTGCCAGCGCGGGGGCGGGGACCCAGTACTTC. Residues: CASAGAGTQYF.

The chain couples TRBV7-6 to TRBJ2-1; 7 bases agree with TRBD2. Germline V gene sequence: CDR1 SGHVS, CDR2 FNYEAQ. Trimming cost V 3 bases and J 4 bases; bases outside gene matches: 6. The CDR3 has 15 amino acids. DNA for the CDR3: TGTGCCAGCAGCTTGGAAGCGGGGCTTTACAATGAGCAGTTCTTC. Translated: CASSLEAGLYNEQFF.

The chain employs TRBV7-8 and TRBJ1-1, with 7 bases fitting TRBD1. CDR3 length: 15 residues. Losses at the gene ends were 5 bases for V and 0 bases for J; bases not matched to a gene: 6. CDR1 is SGHVS and CDR2 is FQNEAQ in the germline V gene. The CDR3 sequence: CASSPGTAMNTEAFF. CDR3 nucleotides: TGTGCCAGCAGCCCGGGGACAGCTATGAACACTGAAGCTTTCTTT.

The count of this clone is one. V usage is TRBV27 and J usage is TRBJ2-3, with 11 bases matching TRBD1. Germline CDR1 and CDR2: MNHEY and SMNVEV (reference sequence). This CDR3 region has 15 residues. J was trimmed by 5 bases and V by 2 bases; bases with no gene match: 3. CDR3 sequence (DNA): TGTGCCAGCAGTTTAGGACAGGGGGCTCGAGATACGCAGTATTTT. Translating gives CASSLGQGARDTQYF.

The V and J genes are TRBV28 and TRBJ2-3, with 10 bases fitting TRBD1. The CDR3 is 17 amino acids. V lost 3 bases, J lost 0 bases, and 6 bases stayed unmatched. Germline values: CDR1 MDHEN, CDR2 SYDVKM. CDR3: CASSLRDRGLSTDTQYF. CDR3 nucleotide sequence: TGTGCCAGCAGTTTGAGGGACAGGGGCTTAAGCACAGATACGCAGTATTTT.

CDR3: CASTPGQGYQETQYF. CDR3 nucleotide sequence: TGTGCCAGCACCCCGGGCCAGGGATACCAAGAGACCCAGTACTTC. This sequence joins TRBV6-2 or TRBV6-3 and TRBJ2-5, with D tentatively TRBD1 (5 bases). Germline CDR1 MNHEY, CDR2 SVGEGT. Trimming stripped 7 bases from V and 0 bases from J, with 15 bases between. This CDR3 is 15 amino acids long.

The chain links TRBV24-1 to TRBJ1-6, with D perhaps TRBD1 (5 bases). This CDR3 is 14 amino acids long. In germline, CDR1 is KGHDR, CDR2 SFDVKD. V lost 7 bases and J lost 10, with 16 bases in between. The CDR3 DNA reads as TGTGCCACCAGCTCCGGGATTGGGGGGTCACCCCTCCACTTT. It codes for CATSSGIGGSPLHF.

The chain employs TRBV19 and TRBJ1-1; no clear D. The CDR3 consists of 16 residues. Germline V lookup: CDR1 LNHDA, CDR2 SQIVND (reference sequence). Trimming pared 5 bases from V and 3 bases from J, leaving 19 bases between. The CDR3: CASSVPGLGRDTEAFF. CDR3 sequence (DNA): TGTGCCAGTAGTGTACCGGGCCTCGGGCGGGACACTGAAGCTTTCTTT. The full variable domain, with the rest looked up from reference TRBV19 and TRBJ1-1, is DGGITQSPKYLFRKEGQNVTLSCEQNLNHDAMYWYRQDPGQGLRLIYYSQIVNDFQKGDIAEGYSVSREKKESFPLTVTSAQKNPTAFYLCASSVPGLGRDTEAFFGQGTRLTVV.

This clone was counted a single time. This chain links TRBV7-9 with TRBJ1-1; tentatively, D is TRBD1 (5 bases). The CDR3 is 16 residues long. V was shortened by 5 bases and J by 0 bases, with 16 bases between the two germline ends. Germline V lookup: CDR1 SEHNR, CDR2 FQNEAQ (reference sequence). The CDR3 region is CASSGGVGNMNTEAFF. As DNA, the CDR3 is TGTGCCAGCAGCGGGGGAGTCGGTAACATGAACACTGAAGCTTTCTTT.

This clone appeared a few times. This chain uses TRBV5-1 with TRBJ1-1, with unresolved D. The V and J ends lost 3 bases and 4 bases respectively, with 7 bases between them. The germline V gene has CDR1 SGHRS and CDR2 YFSETQ. This CDR3 has 12 amino acids. CDR3 sequence reads: CASSSGVTEAFF. The CDR3 nucleotides are TGCGCCAGCAGCTCCGGGGTCACTGAAGCTTTCTTT.

J is TRBJ2-2 and V is TRBV28; 7 bases align to TRBD2. CDR1 and CDR2 (germline): MDHEN, SYDVKM. V gave up 5 bases and J gave up 3 bases; unmatched junction bases: 9. This CDR3 has 16 amino acids. The CDR3 region has the DNA TGTGCCAGCAGTCACCGGGTAGCGGGTGACACCGGGGAGCTGTTTTTT. Encoded protein: CASSHRVAGDTGELFF.

The CDR3 sequence: CASSQDRSSYNEQFF. CDR3 bases: TGTGCCAGCAGCCAGGACCGGAGCTCCTACAATGAGCAGTTCTTC. The rearrangement links TRBV11-3 to TRBJ2-1; D unresolved. The germline V gene has CDR1 SGHNT and CDR2 YENEEA. This CDR3 has 15 amino acids. Between the trimmed V and J ends, which lost 5 bases and 0 bases, there was a span of 11 bases.

The chain recombines TRBV30 with TRBJ2-2; 8 bases are a match to TRBD1. Per germline, CDR1 GTSNPN and CDR2 SVGIG (reference sequence). This CDR3 contains 15 residues. The ends lost 6 bases at V and 0 bases at J; junction bases unmatched: 6. The CDR3 nucleotides are TGTGCCTGCGACGGGACAGGCCCGAACACCGGGGAGCTGTTTTTT. Amino acid sequence: CACDGTGPNTGELFF.

The genes are TRBV9 and TRBJ1-4; TRBD1 matches at 7 bases. The length of the CDR3 is 15 residues. From germline, CDR1 is SGDLS and CDR2 YYNGEE. The V and J ends lost 2 bases and 0 bases, in that order; junction bases with no gene match: 1. The CDR3 is CASSVRGATNEKLFF. CDR3 coding DNA: TGTGCCAGCAGCGTCAGGGGGGCAACTAATGAAAAACTGTTTTTT.

The rearrangement links TRBV18 to TRBJ1-5, with TRBD1 matching 9 bases. After removal of 2 bases from V and 4 bases from J, the junction contained 6 bases not matched to a gene. Germline V CDR1 and CDR2: KGHSH, LQKENI. This CDR3 has 16 amino acids. This CDR3 is CASSPEGTGMNQPQHF. The CDR3 bases are TGTGCCAGCTCACCAGAGGGGACAGGGATGAATCAGCCCCAGCATTTT.

The rearrangement uses TRBV28 and TRBJ2-3; 11 nucleotides align to TRBD2. The CDR3 runs 15 residues. Germline assignment: CDR1 MDHEN and CDR2 SYDVKM. Germline trimming cut 6 bases from V and 4 bases from J; bases unmatched to any gene: 6. The CDR3, as DNA: TGTGCCAGCAGATTAGCGGGGGGGCAACCAGATACGCAGTATTTT. Translated: CASRLAGGQPDTQYF. Variable domain in full (rest from reference TRBV28 and TRBJ2-3): DVKVTQSSRYLVKRTGEKVFLECVQDMDHENMFWYRQDPGLGLRLIYFSYDVKMKEKGDIPEGYSVSREKKERFSLILESASTNQTSMYLCASRLAGGQPDTQYFGPGTRLTVL.

This sequence joins TRBV7-9 and TRBJ1-2; D uncertain. Germline V gene sequence: CDR1 SEHNR, CDR2 FQNEAQ (reference sequence). V was trimmed by 4 bases and J by 4 bases, leaving 22 bases between them. This CDR3 comprises 17 residues. The chain's CDR3 is CASSSPSTLAGGYGYTF. CDR3 DNA: TGTGCCAGCAGCTCACCGTCCACCCTAGCCGGCGGCTATGGCTACACCTTC. The full variable domain, rest sourced from reference TRBV7-9 and TRBJ1-2, is DTGVSQNPRHKITKRGQNVTFRCDPISEHNRLYWYRQTLGQGPEFLTYFQNEAQLEKSRLLSDRFSAERPKGSFSTLEIQRTEQGDSAMYLCASSSPSTLAGGYGYTFGSGTRLTVV.